The clone carrying this TCR beta chain was found once. This record belongs to a study of technical replicates of blood from a few donors. CDR1 and CDR2 (germline): MNHNY, SVGAGI (reference sequence). V gave up 2 bases and J gave up 4 bases, with 9 bases separating them. CDR3 length: 13 residues. Libraries were prepared by immunoSEQ multiplex PCR; TCRdb keeps only in-frame clonotypes and omits some of them. Seen here are approximately 79,000 clones, approximately 97% observed once, and the top ten hold about 0.17%. The genes are TRBV6-6 and TRBJ2-7; D gene unclear. Material: T cells isolated from PBMCs. This receptor was obtained from a human donor in good health. The CDR3 DNA follows: TGTGCCAGCAGTTACGAGACATCTTACGAGCAGTACTTC. It yields the protein CASSYETSYEQYF.